This T cell receptor (beta chain) was found in a study of blood T cell repertoires in COVID-19. Study context: Donors of Cohort 3 who recovered were those that had two negative PCRs, clearance, or symptom resolution. There were acute and convalescent COVID-19 samples, and they came from the United States, Italy and Spain.

Per the authors' pipeline: Reference gene primer amplification in the assay estimated nucleated cell counts. This table comes from immunoSEQ multiplex PCR, and its TCRdb copy is limited to in-frame clones, with some not included. That table supplies the V and J calls and clone size; D and trimming were determined from the DNA. The sample holds about 230,000 clones, about 86% seen once. The CDR3 sequence is 17 residues long. The germline gives CDR1 SQVTM, CDR2 ANQGSEA. The junction had 20 bases not matched to a gene; V was cut back by 4 bases and J by 8 bases. Only a few counts were recorded for this clone. Cohort allocation depended upon clinical history that participants reported.

The receptor's source is a woman aged 45-60 years in a cohort exposed to, infected with or recovered from COVID-19 (not recorded which). The sample taken for sequencing was PBMCs or T cells enriched from blood (not recorded which). The chain combines TRBV29-1 with TRBJ1-2, with 9 bases lining up with TRBD1. The CDR3 loop reads CSVVVGLGNRGLGGYTF. DNA for the CDR3: TGCAGCGTTGTGGTCGGATTGGGTAACAGGGGGCTGGGCGGCTACACCTTC.